The 29 T cell receptor beta chains in this list originate from one sample, sequenced in a study of cytomegalovirus exposure and HLA in healthy donors. Use of 60 Vbeta and 13 Jbeta primers characterized the PCR. Measured with immunoSEQ multiplex PCR; TCRdb has only the in-frame clones, and not every one. The data contain some 150,000 clones, about two thirds of them seen just once; the ten biggest clones take up less than 4.5%. Sequenced material: PBMCs. Every receptor here comes from a man aged 50 to 60 in good health and CMV-seropositive.

The chain is built from TRBV19 and TRBJ2-2; 8 bases agree with TRBD2. The V gene end was trimmed by 5 bases and the J gene end by 7 bases; junction bases not matched to a gene: 9. The CDR3 loop spans 15 amino acids. Germline CDR1 LNHDA, CDR2 SQIVND (reference sequence). DNA of the CDR3: TGTGCCAGTAGTCTCCGGGAGGGCCGAGGCGGGGAGCTGTTTTTT. Its protein product is CASSLREGRGGELFF.

This clone has only a few counts. This chain connects TRBV21-1 to TRBJ1-2; the table gives TRBD1 as D, unverified against the DNA. TRBV21-1 is an annotated pseudogene. CDR3 length equals 15 residues. Here the CDR3 DNA reads TGTGCCAGCAGCCCCCCGGGACAGGGTTGCTATGGCTACACCTTC. Translating it yields CASSPPGQGCYGYTF.

The chain carries TRBV7-9 and TRBJ2-7; D might be TRBD1 (6 bases). There are 12 residues in the CDR3. Trimming removed 6 bases at V and 6 bases at J, with 12 bases between. Germline CDR1 SEHNR, CDR2 FQNEAQ (reference sequence). DNA of the CDR3: TGTGCCAGCAGGTCTCAGGGGCCCGAGCAGTACTTC. Translated: CASRSQGPEQYF.

The table lists this clone with a count of one. CDR3 sequence: CSVSTGEWAQYF. The CDR3 DNA follows: TGCAGCGTTTCGACAGGGGAGTGGGCCCAGTACTTC. The V call is TRBV29-1, the J call TRBJ2-5, with 8 nucleotides matching TRBD1. V lost 5 bases, J lost 9 bases, and 8 bases stayed unmatched. Germline CDR1 reads SQVTM; CDR2 reads ANQGSEA. CDR3 length: 12 residues. Drawing the rest from reference TRBV29-1 and TRBJ2-5, the complete variable domain is SAVISQKPSRDICQRGTSLTIQCQVDSQVTMMFWYRQQPGQSLTLIATANQGSEATYESGFVIDKFPISRPNLTFSTLTVSNMSPEDSSIYLCSVSTGEWAQYFGPGTRLLVL.

V and J are TRBV2 and TRBJ2-1, with TRBD2 matching over 10 bases. The V and J ends lost 8 bases and 6 bases, in that order; junction bases with no gene match: 4. CDR3 length equals 13 residues. Germline-derived CDR1 and CDR2 are SNHLY and FYNNEI. CDR3 sequence (DNA): TGTGCCAGCGGTCTAGCGGGAGTCAATGAGCAGTTCTTC. This codes for CASGLAGVNEQFF.

The chain recombines TRBV10-2 with TRBJ1-1; D unresolved. Germline lookup yields CDR1 WSHSY and CDR2 SAAADI. V lost 2 bases, J lost 4 bases, and 11 bases lay in between. The CDR3 loop spans 14 amino acids. CDR3 sequence (DNA): TGCGCCAGCAGTGAGATAACAGCCGCCACTGAAGCTTTCTTT. Amino acids: CASSEITAATEAFF.

The chain recombines TRBV7-9 with TRBJ2-5; 14 bases fit TRBD2. Germline CDR1 is SEHNR and CDR2 is FQNEAQ (reference sequence). The length of the CDR3 is 15 residues. The junction had 4 bases not matched to a gene; V was cut back by 6 bases and J by 4 bases. The CDR3 DNA is TGTGCCAGCAGTGAGGGACTAGCGGGAGTAGAGACCCAGTACTTC. Its translation is CASSEGLAGVETQYF.

J is TRBJ2-5 and V is TRBV4-1; 7 bases map to TRBD2. Trimming at V came to 1 base and at J to 9 bases, leaving 11 bases not matched to a gene. The germline V gene has CDR1 MGHRA and CDR2 YSYEKL. The CDR3 contains 15 residues. CDR3 nucleotide sequence: TGCGCCAGCAGCCAAGGTCCAAGCGGGGTTGAGGCCCAGTACTTC. It translates to CASSQGPSGVEAQYF.

The chain couples TRBV5-4 to TRBJ1-2, with 10 bases lining up with TRBD1. Looked up from germline, CDR1 is SGHNT and CDR2 is YYREEE (reference sequence). The CDR3 spans 13 residues. V lost 4 bases and J lost 7; bases outside the gene matches: 4. This CDR3 reads CASSRQGAPGYTF. The CDR3 nucleotides are TGTGCCAGCAGCAGACAGGGGGCGCCTGGCTACACCTTC.

This clone was counted only a few times. The genes are TRBV18 and TRBJ2-3, with D uncertain. The V gene lost 4 bases and the J gene lost 0 bases, with 8 bases spanning the gap. CDR3 length: 14 amino acids. Germline V gene data show CDR1 as KGHSH and CDR2 as LQKENI. The CDR3, as DNA: TGTGCCAGCTCACTATCGACTAGCACAGATACGCAGTATTTT. Residues: CASSLSTSTDTQYF.

V and J are TRBV6-5 and TRBJ2-7; TRBD1 is a possible D gene (5 bases). Germline V CDR1 and CDR2: MNHEY, SVGAGI. Trimming pared 5 bases from V and 4 bases from J, leaving 9 bases between. This CDR3 has 12 amino acids. The CDR3: CASSTGAYEQYF. The CDR3, as DNA: TGTGCCAGCAGTACTGGGGCATACGAGCAGTACTTC.

This chain connects TRBV6-5 to TRBJ1-3; D is uncertain. Deletions cut 6 bases from V and 2 bases from J, with 17 bases between. Germline lookup yields CDR1 MNHEY and CDR2 SVGAGI. The length of the CDR3 is 16 residues. Here the CDR3 DNA reads TGTGCCAGCAGCTACGGGGAGCTTTGGGCTGGAAACACCATATATTTT. This encodes CASSYGELWAGNTIYF.

The chain employs TRBV28 and TRBJ2-7, with a possible D match to TRBD2 (6 bases). V lost 3 bases to trimming and J lost 3 bases, with 6 bases between them. The CDR3 contains 12 residues. Germline loops: CDR1 MDHEN, CDR2 SYDVKM. Here the CDR3 reads CASSLEGYEQYF. CDR3 sequence (DNA): TGTGCCAGCAGTTTGGAGGGCTACGAGCAGTACTTC.

The chain employs TRBV29-1 and TRBJ2-1; D possibly corresponds to TRBD2 (5 bases). CDR3 length: 12 amino acids. Germline CDR1 and CDR2: SQVTM and ANQGSEA. CDR3 in amino acids: CGGVGSYNEQFF. The CDR3 DNA sequence: TGCGGAGGAGTGGGCTCCTACAATGAGCAGTTCTTC.

This clone was recorded only once. The rearrangement links TRBV5-1 to TRBJ2-1; TRBD2 matches at 10 bases. The CDR3 is made up of 17 amino acids. J lost 8 bases, V lost 0 bases, and 11 bases had no gene match. Germline V gene data show CDR1 as SGHRS and CDR2 as YFSETQ. In DNA form, the CDR3 reads TGCGCCAGCAGCTTGGGTGTTAGCGGGAGGTCGGGCCATGAGCAGTTCTTC. It specifies CASSLGVSGRSGHEQFF.

This chain links TRBV7-2 with TRBJ2-2; 9 bases fit TRBD2. V lost 6 bases to trimming and J lost 6 bases; unmatched junction nucleotides: 8. Germline CDR1 is SGHTA and CDR2 is FQGNSA. The CDR3 runs to 15 residues. DNA of the CDR3: TGTGCCAGCAGTCCAAATAGCGGGAGCCCCGGGGAGCTGTTTTTT. It encodes CASSPNSGSPGELFF.

The V call is TRBV7-6, the J call TRBJ2-7; a weak D match, TRBD2 (6 bases). The CDR3 loop spans 13 amino acids. V was pared by 2 bases and J by 7 bases, with 12 bases between. Germline loops: CDR1 SGHVS, CDR2 FNYEAQ. The CDR3 reads CASSLTLGGEQYF. CDR3 bases: TGTGCCAGCAGCTTAACCCTCGGAGGGGAGCAGTACTTC.

A single count supports this clone. The V and J genes are TRBV9 and TRBJ1-1; a possible D gene is TRBD1 (5 bases). The CDR3 runs 13 residues. Germline CDR1 is SGDLS and CDR2 is YYNGEE. V was clipped by 7 bases and J by 5 bases, with 15 bases between them. In DNA, the CDR3 is TGTGCCAGCGGGGGAGGAGGGGCTACTGAAGCTTTCTTT. This gives the protein CASGGGGATEAFF. Full variable domain (outside the CDR3, taken from reference TRBV9 and TRBJ1-1): DSGVTQTPKHLITATGQRVTLRCSPRSGDLSVYWYQQSLDQGLQFLIQYYNGEERAKGNILERFSAQQFPDLHSELNLSSLELGDSALYFCASGGGGATEAFFGQGTRLTVV.

The rearrangement uses TRBV5-1 and TRBJ1-1; D may be TRBD1 (6 bases). Germline V gives CDR1 SGHRS, CDR2 YFSETQ. Trimming cost V 0 bases and J 5 bases, with 17 bases left between them. The CDR3 runs to 16 residues. The CDR3 DNA sequence: TGCGCCAGCAGCTTGGGCCACAGGGACATAACTACTGAAGCTTTCTTT. Translation gives CASSLGHRDITTEAFF.

This clone was detected only a few times. The chain combines TRBV15 with TRBJ2-7; D gene ambiguous. V gave up 0 bases and J gave up 7 bases, with 10 bases separating them. Germline V gene data show CDR1 as LNHNV and CDR2 as YYDKDF (reference sequence). The CDR3 runs to 13 residues. The CDR3 reads CATSRDPVREQYF. The CDR3 nucleotides read TGTGCCACCAGCAGAGATCCGGTGAGGGAGCAGTACTTC.

This clone was seen a single time. The V call is TRBV28, the J call TRBJ1-3, with D perhaps matching TRBD1 (6 bases). CDR1 is MDHEN, CDR2 SYDVKM, per germline. This CDR3 spans 14 amino acids. V shed 5 bases and J shed 4 bases, with 12 bases lying between them. As DNA, the CDR3 is TGTGCCAGCAGTGAAGGGACATCCGGAAACACCATATATTTT. It codes for CASSEGTSGNTIYF.

The J gene is TRBJ2-1, the V gene TRBV19; 7 positions agree with TRBD1. Looked up from germline, CDR1 is LNHDA and CDR2 is SQIVND (reference sequence). The CDR3 consists of 11 residues. The junction had 2 bases not matched to a gene; V was cut back by 7 bases and J by 8 bases. CDR3 loop: CASKDRDEQFF. CDR3 sequence (DNA): TGTGCCAGTAAAGACAGGGATGAGCAGTTCTTC.

V and J are TRBV28 and TRBJ1-2; possibly TRBD1 for D (6 bases). The V end was cut by 5 bases, the J end by 8 bases, with 18 bases between. From germline, CDR1 is MDHEN and CDR2 SYDVKM. The CDR3 has 14 amino acids. The CDR3 sequence is CASSTRGGQGGYTF. The CDR3 DNA sequence: TGTGCCAGCAGTACCCGCGGGGGGCAGGGAGGCTACACCTTC.

The chain joins TRBV5-1 to TRBJ2-2, with 9 bases fitting TRBD2. Trimming at V came to 3 bases and at J to 2 bases, leaving 8 bases not matched to a gene. Germline-derived CDR1 and CDR2 are SGHRS and YFSETQ. The CDR3 consists of 17 residues. CDR3 loop: CASSSISGGPNTGELFF. The DNA of the CDR3 is TGCGCCAGCAGCTCCATTAGCGGGGGCCCAAACACCGGGGAGCTGTTTTTT.

DNA for the CDR3: TGTGCCAGCAGGTTAAAACAGTTCGAAGGACAGCCCCAGCATTTT. This codes for CASRLKQFEGQPQHF. This sequence joins TRBV6-5 and TRBJ1-5; no definite D call. Germline V CDR1 and CDR2: MNHEY, SVGAGI. The ends were cut back, 6 bases at V and 7 bases at J, with 19 bases in the middle. CDR3 size: 15 residues.

The chain links TRBV5-4 to TRBJ1-6; D is undetermined. Germline V lookup: CDR1 SGHNT, CDR2 YYREEE (reference sequence). Trimming removed 6 bases at V and 0 bases at J, with 16 bases between. The CDR3 extends over 17 amino acids. Written as DNA, the CDR3 is TGTGCCAGCAACGGTCCGGGAAACAGCTCCTATAATTCACCCCTCCACTTT. Translation: CASNGPGNSSYNSPLHF.

The chain joins TRBV6-4 to TRBJ2-1; weak D call: TRBD1 (6 bases). Trimming took off 6 bases at V and 7 bases at J, with 13 bases between the two ends. Germline loops: CDR1 MRHNA, CDR2 SNTAGT. This CDR3 comprises 13 residues. The CDR3 is CASSEPGANEQFF. DNA of the CDR3: TGTGCCAGCAGCGAACCAGGGGCTAATGAGCAGTTCTTC.

This clone was observed a handful of times. The chain couples TRBV4-1 to TRBJ1-3; D is unclear. Germline CDR1 MGHRA, CDR2 YSYEKL. V gave up 4 bases and J gave up 5 bases, with 9 bases separating them. This CDR3 comprises 13 residues. For the CDR3, the DNA is TGCGCCAGCAGCCGTCCCGGGAGAAACACCATATATTTT. This translates into CASSRPGRNTIYF.

The chain links TRBV25-1 to TRBJ2-6, with D tentatively TRBD1 (8 bases). Trimming took off 4 bases at V and 0 bases at J, with 16 bases between the two ends. CDR1 and CDR2 from the germline V gene are MGHDK and SYGVNS. The CDR3 is made up of 18 amino acids. For the CDR3, the DNA is TGTGCCAGCAGTGCGCCGGGGGGACAGGTCTCTGGGGCCAACGTCCTGACTTTC. It specifies CASSAPGGQVSGANVLTF.